This T cell receptor beta chain was identified during a study of PD-1 blockade in classical Hodgkin lymphoma. Autologous stem cell transplantation was followed by relapse in every patient, and brentuximab vedotin exposure varied. This CDR3 has 15 amino acids. Per the germline V gene, CDR1 is LNHDA and CDR2 is SQIVND (reference sequence). V shed 6 bases and J 5 bases; nucleotides not matched to a gene: 10. TCRdb's table, derived via immunoSEQ multiplex PCR, lists solely in-frame clones and lacks some. The table has some 150,000 clones, approximately 72% seen once. In its sample, this clone was seen once.

This TCR was recovered from a human donor with classical Hodgkin lymphoma. V usage is TRBV19 and J usage is TRBJ2-5; the match to TRBD1 covers 9 bases. Sample: peripheral blood mononuclear cells (PBMCs), taken before the second cycle of nivolumab. CDR3 DNA sequence: TGTGCCAGTAGCCGAGGGACAGGGTTGTCGGAGACCCAGTACTTC. As protein: CASSRGTGLSETQYF. Full variable domain (missing parts from reference TRBV19 and TRBJ2-5): DGGITQSPKYLFRKEGQNVTLSCEQNLNHDAMYWYRQDPGQGLRLIYYSQIVNDFQKGDIAEGYSVSREKKESFPLTVTSAQKNPTAFYLCASSRGTGLSETQYFGPGTRLLVL.